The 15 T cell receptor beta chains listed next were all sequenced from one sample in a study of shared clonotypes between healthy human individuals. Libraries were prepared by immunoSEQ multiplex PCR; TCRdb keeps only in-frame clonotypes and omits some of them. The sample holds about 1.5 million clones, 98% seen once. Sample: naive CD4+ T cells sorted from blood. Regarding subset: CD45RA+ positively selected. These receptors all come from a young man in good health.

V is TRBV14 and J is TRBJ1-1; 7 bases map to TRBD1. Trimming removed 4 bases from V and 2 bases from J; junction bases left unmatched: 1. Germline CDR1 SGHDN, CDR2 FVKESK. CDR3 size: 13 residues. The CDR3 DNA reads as TGTGCCAGCAGCCGGGACAGCAACACTGAAGCTTTCTTT. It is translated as CASSRDSNTEAFF. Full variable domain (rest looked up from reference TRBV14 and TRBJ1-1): EAGVTQFPSHSVIEKGQTVTLRCDPISGHDNLYWYRRVMGKEIKFLLHFVKESKQDESGMPNNRFLAERTGGTYSTLKVQPAELEDSGVYFCASSRDSNTEAFFGQGTRLTVV.

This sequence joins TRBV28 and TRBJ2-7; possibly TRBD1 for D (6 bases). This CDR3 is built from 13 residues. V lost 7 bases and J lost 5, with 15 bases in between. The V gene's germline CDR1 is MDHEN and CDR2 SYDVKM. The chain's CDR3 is CASIQIKGDEQYF. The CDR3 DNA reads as TGTGCCAGCATTCAGATTAAGGGGGACGAGCAGTACTTC.

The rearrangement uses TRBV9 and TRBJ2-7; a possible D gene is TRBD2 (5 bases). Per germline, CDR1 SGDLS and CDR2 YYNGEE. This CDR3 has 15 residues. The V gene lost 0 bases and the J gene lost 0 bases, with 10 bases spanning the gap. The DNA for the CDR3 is TGTGCCAGCAGCGTAGGGGAGATTAGCTCCTACGAGCAGTACTTC. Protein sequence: CASSVGEISSYEQYF.

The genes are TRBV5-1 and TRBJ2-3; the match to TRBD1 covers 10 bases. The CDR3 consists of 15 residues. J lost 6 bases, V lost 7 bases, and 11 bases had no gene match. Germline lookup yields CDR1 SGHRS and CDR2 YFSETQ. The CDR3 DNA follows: TGCGCCAGCGTCCGGACAGGGGGTTTGGAGGATACGCAGTATTTT. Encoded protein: CASVRTGGLEDTQYF.

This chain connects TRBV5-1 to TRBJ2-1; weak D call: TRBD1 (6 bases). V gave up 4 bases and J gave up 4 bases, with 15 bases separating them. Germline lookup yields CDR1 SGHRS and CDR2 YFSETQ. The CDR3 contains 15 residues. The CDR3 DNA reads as TGCGCCAGCAGCCAGATGGGACACCCTTACAATGAGCAGTTCTTC. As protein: CASSQMGHPYNEQFF.

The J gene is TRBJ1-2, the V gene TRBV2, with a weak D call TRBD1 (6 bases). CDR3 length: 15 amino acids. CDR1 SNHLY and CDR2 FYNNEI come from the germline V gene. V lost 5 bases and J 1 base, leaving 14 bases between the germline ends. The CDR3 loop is CASSYHQDSNYGYTF. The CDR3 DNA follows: TGTGCCAGCAGTTACCATCAGGACAGTAACTATGGCTACACCTTC.

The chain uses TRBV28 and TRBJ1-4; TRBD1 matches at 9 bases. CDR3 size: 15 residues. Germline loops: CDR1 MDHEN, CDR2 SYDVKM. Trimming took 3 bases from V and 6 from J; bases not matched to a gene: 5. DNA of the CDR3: TGTGCCAGCAGTTTCCCGCGACAGGGGGATGAAAAACTGTTTTTT. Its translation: CASSFPRQGDEKLFF.

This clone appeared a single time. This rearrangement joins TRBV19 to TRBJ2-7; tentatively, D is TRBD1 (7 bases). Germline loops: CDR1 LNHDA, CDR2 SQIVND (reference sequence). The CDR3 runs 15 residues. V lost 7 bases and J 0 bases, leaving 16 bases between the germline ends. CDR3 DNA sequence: TGTGCCAGTACCCCAGGGGGGCGGGGCTCCTACGAGCAGTACTTC. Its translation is CASTPGGRGSYEQYF.

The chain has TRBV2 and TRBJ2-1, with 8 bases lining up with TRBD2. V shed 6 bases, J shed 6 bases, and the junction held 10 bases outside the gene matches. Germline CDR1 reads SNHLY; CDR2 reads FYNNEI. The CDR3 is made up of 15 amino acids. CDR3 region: CASRKGTSIGNEQFF. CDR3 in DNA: TGTGCCAGCAGAAAGGGGACTAGTATTGGCAATGAGCAGTTCTTC. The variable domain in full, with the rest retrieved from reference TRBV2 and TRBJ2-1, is EPEVTQTPSHQVTQMGQEVILRCVPISNHLYFYWYRQILGQKVEFLVSFYNNEISEKSEIFDDQFSVERPDGSNFTLKIRSTKLEDSAMYFCASRKGTSIGNEQFFGPGTRLTVL.

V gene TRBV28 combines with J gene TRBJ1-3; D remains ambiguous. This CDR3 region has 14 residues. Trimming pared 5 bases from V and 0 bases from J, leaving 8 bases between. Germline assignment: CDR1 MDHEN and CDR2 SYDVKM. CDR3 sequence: CASSRHISGNTIYF. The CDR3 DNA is TGTGCCAGCAGTAGACACATCTCTGGAAACACCATATATTTT.

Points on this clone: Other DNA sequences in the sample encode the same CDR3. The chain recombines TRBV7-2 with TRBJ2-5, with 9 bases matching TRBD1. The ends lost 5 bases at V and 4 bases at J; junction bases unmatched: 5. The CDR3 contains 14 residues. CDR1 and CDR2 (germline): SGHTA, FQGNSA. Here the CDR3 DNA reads TGTGCCAGCAGCCTCGACAGGGGGGGAGAGACCCAGTACTTC. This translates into CASSLDRGGETQYF.

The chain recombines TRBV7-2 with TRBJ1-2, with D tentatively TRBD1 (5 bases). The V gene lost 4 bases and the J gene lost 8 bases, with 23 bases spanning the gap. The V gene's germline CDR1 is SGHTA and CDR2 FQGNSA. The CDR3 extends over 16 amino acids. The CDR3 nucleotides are TGTGCCAGCAGCTACTTAAGTGGGGCGGCCATATGGGGCTACACCTTC. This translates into CASSYLSGAAIWGYTF.

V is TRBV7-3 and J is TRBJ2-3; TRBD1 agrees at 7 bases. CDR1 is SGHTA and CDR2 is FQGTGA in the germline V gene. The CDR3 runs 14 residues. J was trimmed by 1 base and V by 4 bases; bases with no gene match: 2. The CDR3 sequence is CASSYGQGTDTQYF. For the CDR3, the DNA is TGTGCCAGCAGCTATGGACAGGGCACAGATACGCAGTATTTT.

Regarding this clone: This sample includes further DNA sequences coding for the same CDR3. CDR3 residues: CASSVGQNQPQHF. CDR3 in DNA: TGTGCCAGCAGCGTAGGGCAGAATCAGCCCCAGCATTTT. This rearrangement joins TRBV9 to TRBJ1-5, with D unresolved. CDR3 length: 13 residues. V lost 0 bases, J lost 4 bases, and 5 bases lay in between. Per the germline V gene, CDR1 is SGDLS and CDR2 is YYNGEE.

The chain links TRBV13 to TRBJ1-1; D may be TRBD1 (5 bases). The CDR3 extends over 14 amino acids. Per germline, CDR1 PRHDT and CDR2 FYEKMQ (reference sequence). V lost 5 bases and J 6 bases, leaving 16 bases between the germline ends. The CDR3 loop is CASSAVPRGAEAFF. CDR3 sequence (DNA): TGTGCCAGCAGCGCCGTCCCTCGAGGGGCTGAAGCTTTCTTT.